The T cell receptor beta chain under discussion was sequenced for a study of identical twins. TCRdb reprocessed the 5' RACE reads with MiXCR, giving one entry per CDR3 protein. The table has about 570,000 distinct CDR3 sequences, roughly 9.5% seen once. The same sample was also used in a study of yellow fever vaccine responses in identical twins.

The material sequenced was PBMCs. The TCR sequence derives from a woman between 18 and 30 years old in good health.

CDR3 protein: CASSERLPAGPGELFF. The CDR3 bases are TGTGCCAGCAGCGAACGACTCCCGGCTGGTCCCGGGGAGCTGTTTTTT. This sequence joins TRBV3-1 and TRBJ2-2; D call uncertain. Germline V lookup: CDR1 LGHDT, CDR2 YNNKEL (reference sequence). Between the trimmed V and J ends, which lost 5 bases and 6 bases, there was a span of 19 bases. This CDR3 region has 16 residues.